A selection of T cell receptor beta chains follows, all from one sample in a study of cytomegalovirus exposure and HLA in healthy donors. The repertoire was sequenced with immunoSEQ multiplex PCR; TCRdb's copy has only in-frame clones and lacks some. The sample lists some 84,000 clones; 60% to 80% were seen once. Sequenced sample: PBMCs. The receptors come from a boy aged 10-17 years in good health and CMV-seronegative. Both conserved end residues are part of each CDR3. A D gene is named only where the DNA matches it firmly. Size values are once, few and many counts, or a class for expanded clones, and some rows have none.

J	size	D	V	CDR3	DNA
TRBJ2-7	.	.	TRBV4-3	CASSDRGGGSYEQYF	TGCGCCAGCAGCGACCGAGGGGGGGGTTCCTACGAGCAGTACTTC
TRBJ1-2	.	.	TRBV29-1	CSVPGVDGYTF	TGCAGCGTCCCGGGAGTGGATGGCTACACCTTC
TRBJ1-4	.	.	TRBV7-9	CASSPRSATNEKLFF	TGTGCCAGCAGCCCACGGAGCGCAACTAATGAAAAACTGTTTTTT
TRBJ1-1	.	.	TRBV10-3	CAIRTQGNEAFF	TGTGCCATCAGGACTCAGGGGAATGAAGCTTTCTTT
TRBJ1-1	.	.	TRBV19	CASRLTGSEAFF	TGTGCCAGCCGCCTCACGGGAAGCGAGGCTTTCTTT
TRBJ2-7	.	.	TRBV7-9	CASSSQPGLIPYEQYF	TGTGCCAGCAGCTCCCAGCCGGGACTCATCCCATACGAGCAGTACTTC
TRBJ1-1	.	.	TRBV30	CAWRQGALDEAFF	TGTGCCTGGAGACAGGGTGCGTTGGATGAAGCTTTCTTT
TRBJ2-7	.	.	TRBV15	CATSRNIGGVNEQYF	TGTGCCACCAGCAGAAACATCGGGGGAGTTAACGAGCAGTACTTC
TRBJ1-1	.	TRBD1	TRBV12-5	CASGQGTEAFF	TGTGCTAGTGGACAGGGGACTGAAGCTTTCTTT
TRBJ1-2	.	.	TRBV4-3	CASSQDEIEGITKGYTF	TGCGCCAGCAGCCAAGATGAAATAGAGGGCATCACAAAAGGCTACACCTTC
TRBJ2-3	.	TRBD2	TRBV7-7	CASSPGRAGGLDTQYF	TGTGCCAGCAGCCCCGGGCGAGCGGGAGGTCTTGATACGCAGTATTTT
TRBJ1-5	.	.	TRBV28	CASSNGQVGHQPQHF	TGTGCCAGCAGTAACGGACAAGTCGGGCATCAGCCCCAGCATTTT
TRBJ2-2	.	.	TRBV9	CASSVARANTGELFF	TGTGCCAGCAGCGTAGCCAGGGCGAACACCGGGGAGCTGTTTTTT
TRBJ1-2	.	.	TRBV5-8	CASSLGRGVSDLTYYGYTF	TGTGCCAGCAGCTTGGGGCGAGGAGTCAGCGACCTTACTTACTATGGCTACACCTTC
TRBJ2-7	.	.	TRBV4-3	CASSQARSYEQYF	TGCGCCAGCAGCCAGGCCAGGTCCTACGAGCAGTACTTC
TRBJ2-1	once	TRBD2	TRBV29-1	CSVAQLAGSWSNEQFF	TGCAGCGTTGCGCAGTTAGCGGGAAGTTGGAGCAATGAGCAGTTCTTC
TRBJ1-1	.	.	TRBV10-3	CAISAQNTEAFF	TGTGCCATCAGTGCACAAAACACTGAAGCTTTCTTT
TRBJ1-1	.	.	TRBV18	CASSRVEMNTEAFF	TGTGCCAGCTCACGAGTTGAAATGAACACTGAAGCTTTCTTT
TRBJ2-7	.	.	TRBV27	CASSQGTRYEQYF	TGTGCCAGCAGTCAAGGGACAAGATACGAGCAGTACTTC
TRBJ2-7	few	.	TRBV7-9	CASSLVGLAESYEQYF	TGTGCCAGCAGCTTAGTGGGATTAGCGGAGTCCTACGAGCAGTACTTC
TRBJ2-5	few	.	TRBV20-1	CSALGGETQYF	TGCAGTGCTTTGGGGGGAGAGACCCAGTACTTC
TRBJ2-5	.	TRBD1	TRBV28	CASSLSTGSETQYF	TGTGCCAGCAGTTTATCGACAGGGAGTGAGACCCAGTACTTC
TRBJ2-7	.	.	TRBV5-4	CASSLASDYEQYF	TGTGCCAGCAGCTTGGCTTCAGATTACGAGCAGTACTTC
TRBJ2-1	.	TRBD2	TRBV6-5	CASSSNSGGVREQFF	TGTGCCAGCAGTTCTAATAGCGGGGGGGTACGGGAGCAGTTCTTC
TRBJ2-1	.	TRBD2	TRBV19	CASLGIAGVGEQFF	TGTGCCAGCCTCGGGATAGCGGGAGTTGGTGAGCAGTTCTTC
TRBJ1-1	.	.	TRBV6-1	CASSEWGWGAEAFF	TGTGCCAGCAGTGAATGGGGGTGGGGGGCTGAAGCTTTCTTT
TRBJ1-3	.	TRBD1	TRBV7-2	CASSKGQSGNTIYF	TGTGCCAGCAGCAAGGGACAGTCTGGAAACACCATATATTTT
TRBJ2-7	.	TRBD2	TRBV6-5	CASSYGLAVSYEQYF	TGTGCCAGCAGTTACGGACTAGCGGTGTCCTACGAGCAGTACTTC
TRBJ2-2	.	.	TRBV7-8	CASSLNRLTNTGELFF	TGTGCCAGCAGCTTAAACAGGTTAACGAACACCGGGGAGCTGTTTTTT
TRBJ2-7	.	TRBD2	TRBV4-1	CASSHGGSSYEQYF	TGCGCCAGCAGCCATGGCGGGAGCTCCTACGAGCAGTACTTC
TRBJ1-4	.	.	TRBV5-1	CASSLERAAPEKLFF	TGCGCCAGCAGTCTGGAGAGGGCCGCACCTGAAAAACTGTTTTTT
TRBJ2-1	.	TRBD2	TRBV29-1	CSVPAGSSYNEQFF	TGCAGCGTGCCAGCGGGATCCTCCTACAATGAGCAGTTCTTC
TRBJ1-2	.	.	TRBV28	CASSLGGGSNYGYTF	TGTGCCAGCAGTTTAGGGGGGGGTTCTAACTATGGCTACACCTTC
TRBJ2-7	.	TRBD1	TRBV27	CASSPSGQTVEQYF	TGTGCCAGCAGTCCTTCGGGACAGACGGTGGAGCAGTACTTC
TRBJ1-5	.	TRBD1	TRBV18	CASSPTGGNQPQHF	TGTGCCAGCTCACCGACAGGGGGCAATCAGCCCCAGCATTTT
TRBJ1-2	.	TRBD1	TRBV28	CASDRGNYGYTF	TGTGCCAGCGACAGGGGAAACTATGGCTACACCTTC
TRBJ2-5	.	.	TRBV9	CASSVEPAGETQYF	TGTGCCAGCAGCGTAGAGCCAGCGGGAGAGACCCAGTACTTC
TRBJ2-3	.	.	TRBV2	CASSEDIKGTDTQYF	TGTGCCAGCAGTGAGGACATCAAAGGCACAGATACGCAGTATTTT
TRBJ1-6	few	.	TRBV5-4	CASSSGFEDSPLHF	TGTGCCAGCAGCTCAGGGTTTGAGGATTCACCCCTCCACTTT
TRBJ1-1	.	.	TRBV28	CASSVGGERGTEAFF	TGTGCCAGCAGTGTCGGGGGAGAGAGGGGCACTGAAGCTTTCTTT
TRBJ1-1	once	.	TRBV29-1	CSVGKQNLNTEAFF	TGCAGCGTCGGAAAACAGAACTTGAACACTGAAGCTTTCTTT
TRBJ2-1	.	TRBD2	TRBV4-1	CASSPGLENEQFF	TGCGCCAGCAGCCCGGGACTAGAAAATGAGCAGTTCTTC
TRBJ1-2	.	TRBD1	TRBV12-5	CASGFGGTGTVAANYGYTF	TGTGCTAGTGGTTTCGGGGGAACAGGGACAGTCGCAGCTAACTATGGCTACACCTTC
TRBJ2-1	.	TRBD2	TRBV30	CAWSFATGGNEQFF	TGTGCCTGGAGTTTCGCGACGGGGGGAAATGAGCAGTTCTTC
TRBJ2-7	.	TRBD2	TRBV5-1	CASSPRAPPTGLAASSYEQYF	TGCGCCAGCAGCCCCAGGGCCCCACCTACGGGGCTAGCGGCTAGCTCCTACGAGCAGTACTTC
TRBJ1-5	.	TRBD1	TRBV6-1	CASWGQAISNQPQHF	TGTGCCAGTTGGGGACAGGCAATTAGCAATCAGCCCCAGCATTTT
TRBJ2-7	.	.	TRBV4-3	CASSQDRRSSYEQYF	TGCGCCAGCAGCCAAGATAGGCGGAGCTCCTACGAGCAGTACTTC
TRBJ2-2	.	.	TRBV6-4	CASSDSSGNTGELFF	TGTGCCAGCAGTGACTCTAGCGGGAACACCGGGGAGCTGTTTTTT
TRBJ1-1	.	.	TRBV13	CASTFRVTGTEAFF	TGTGCCAGCACCTTCCGGGTCACGGGCACTGAAGCTTTCTTT
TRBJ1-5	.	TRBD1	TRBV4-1	CASSQDRQGSQPQHF	TGCGCCAGCAGCCAAGATAGACAGGGAAGCCAGCCCCAGCATTTT
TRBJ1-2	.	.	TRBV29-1	CSAPDTYGYTF	TGCAGCGCTCCCGACACCTATGGCTACACCTTC
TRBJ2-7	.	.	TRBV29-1	CSVDGGGRGSYEQYF	TGCAGCGTTGATGGTGGGGGCAGGGGCTCCTACGAGCAGTACTTC
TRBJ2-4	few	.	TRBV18	CASSPQEGMGYF	TGTGCCAGCTCACCCCAGGAGGGGATGGGTTACTTC